A selection of T cell receptor beta chains follows, all from one sample in a study of blood T cell repertoires in COVID-19. Repertoires were generated with immunoSEQ multiplex PCR, while TCRdb's copy carries only in-frame clones and drops some. This table holds approximately 52,000 clones, about 88% found once. Material: peripheral blood. The receptor set was obtained from a man aged 55 to 70 with active COVID-19. CDR3s include the opening cysteine and the closing phenylalanine or tryptophan. A D gene is named only where the DNA matches it firmly. Size is omitted from some rows. Given values are once, few, many or a class for expanded clones.

V gene	J gene	D gene	clone size	CDR3 protein	CDR3 DNA
TRBV12-3/TRBV12-4	TRBJ1-2	TRBD1	.	CASSPDRGYGYTF	TGTGCCAGCAGCCCGGACAGGGGCTATGGCTACACCTTC
TRBV27	TRBJ1-1	TRBD1	.	CASRRDRVESGNTEAFF	TGTGCCAGCAGACGGGACAGGGTCGAATCGGGGAACACTGAAGCTTTCTTT
TRBV7-2	TRBJ2-7	.	.	CASSNEPTKQYF	TGTGCCAGCAGCAATGAACCTACGAAGCAGTACTTC
TRBV14	TRBJ2-1	TRBD2	.	CASSQEAGGYNEQFF	TGTGCCAGCAGCCAAGAGGCGGGAGGCTACAATGAGCAGTTCTTC
TRBV25-1	TRBJ2-5	TRBD2	.	CASSEGGRAQYF	TGTGCCAGCAGTGAAGGGGGGAGGGCTCAGTACTTC
TRBV10-2	TRBJ2-3	.	.	CASSEYSGATTDTQYF	TGCGCCAGCAGTGAGTATTCAGGGGCCACCACAGATACGCAGTATTTT
TRBV2	TRBJ1-1	TRBD1	.	CASSGQGTVNTEAFF	TGTGCCAGCAGTGGACAGGGGACAGTGAACACTGAAGCTTTCTTT
TRBV6-2/TRBV6-3	TRBJ2-3	.	once	CASSYDRRDPTDTQYF	TGTGCCAGCAGTTACGATCGGCGGGACCCCACAGATACGCAGTATTTT
TRBV30	TRBJ2-2	.	.	CAWSPTGELFF	TGTGCCTGGAGCCCGACCGGGGAGCTGTTTTTT
TRBV7-3	TRBJ2-5	.	.	CASSLTSAETQYF	TGTGCCAGCAGCTTAACTAGCGCGGAGACCCAGTACTTC
TRBV7-9	TRBJ1-2	TRBD1	.	CASSSYRGPGGYTF	TGTGCCAGCAGCTCCTACAGGGGCCCTGGGGGCTACACCTTC
TRBV6-2/TRBV6-3	TRBJ2-3	.	.	CASSYTGSTQYF	TGTGCCAGCAGTTACACGGGGTCTACGCAGTATTTT
TRBV6-5	TRBJ2-3	.	.	CASRGGQRSTDTQYF	TGTGCCAGCAGAGGAGGACAGAGAAGCACAGATACGCAGTATTTT
TRBV6-5	TRBJ1-1	.	.	CASRPDTYTEAFF	TGTGCCAGCAGACCGGACACTTACACTGAAGCTTTCTTT
TRBV6-5	TRBJ1-1	.	.	CARPITANTEAFF	TGTGCCAGGCCGATTACAGCAAACACTGAAGCTTTCTTT
TRBV6-5	TRBJ1-1	TRBD1	.	CASSRDRATEAFF	TGTGCCAGCAGCCGGGACAGGGCAACTGAAGCTTTCTTT
TRBV19	TRBJ2-1	TRBD2	.	CASSISSTSGYNEQFF	TGTGCCAGTAGTATAAGTAGCACTAGCGGGTACAATGAGCAGTTCTTC
TRBV28	TRBJ2-2	TRBD2	few	CASSTTKGTSGSLRELFF	TGTGCCAGCAGTACCACGAAGGGGACTAGCGGGAGTTTAAGGGAGCTGTTTTTT
TRBV9	TRBJ2-1	TRBD1	.	CASSARDSQLYNEQFF	TGTGCCAGCAGCGCCCGGGACAGCCAGTTATACAATGAGCAGTTCTTC